This record covers a single TCR beta chain. What it recognizes is unknown. This entry comes from a study of cytomegalovirus exposure and HLA in healthy donors. The V gene lost 1 base and the J gene lost 0 bases, with 7 bases spanning the gap. The length of the CDR3 is 14 residues. Germline lookup yields CDR1 LNHDA and CDR2 SQIVND (reference sequence). PCR amplification relied on 60 Vbeta primers (plus 13 Jbeta primers). Using immunoSEQ multiplex PCR, the repertoire was profiled, and TCRdb retains in-frame clones only, with some absent. The data contain about 190,000 clones, roughly 80% of them seen just once; the ten biggest clones take up roughly 1.6%. Overall study findings and caveats: It has been reported that TCR beta sequences accurately predicted the HLA-A and HLA-B alleles of most subjects.

The V and J genes are TRBV19 and TRBJ2-7; D remains ambiguous. The source material was PBMCs. The sequence was obtained from a woman aged 18 to 35 in good health and CMV-seronegative. This chain's CDR3 is CASSIGRSSYEQYF. CDR3 coding DNA: TGTGCCAGTAGTATAGGTCGGAGCTCCTACGAGCAGTACTTC.